A single count supports the clone carrying this T cell receptor (beta chain). With 0 bases clipped from V and 3 bases from J, the junction kept 2 bases outside the gene matches. The germline CDR1 and CDR2 sequences are SGHTA and FQGNSA. CDR3 length: 15 residues. The protocol was immunoSEQ multiplex PCR, while the TCRdb copy is restricted to in-frame clones and leaves out a portion. The sample lists some 64,000 clones, about 86% seen once, with approximately 5.1% in the top ten. These data belong to a study of technical replicates of blood from several donors. The J gene is TRBJ1-5, the V gene TRBV7-2; 7 nucleotides align to TRBD1. Sequencing was done on a sample of PBMCs. The source is a human donor in good health. Some clones in this sample may be carry-over from other donors' samples. The CDR3 bases are TGTGCCAGCAGCTTAGCGACAGGGATCAATCAGCCCCAGCATTTT. Amino acid sequence: CASSLATGINQPQHF.